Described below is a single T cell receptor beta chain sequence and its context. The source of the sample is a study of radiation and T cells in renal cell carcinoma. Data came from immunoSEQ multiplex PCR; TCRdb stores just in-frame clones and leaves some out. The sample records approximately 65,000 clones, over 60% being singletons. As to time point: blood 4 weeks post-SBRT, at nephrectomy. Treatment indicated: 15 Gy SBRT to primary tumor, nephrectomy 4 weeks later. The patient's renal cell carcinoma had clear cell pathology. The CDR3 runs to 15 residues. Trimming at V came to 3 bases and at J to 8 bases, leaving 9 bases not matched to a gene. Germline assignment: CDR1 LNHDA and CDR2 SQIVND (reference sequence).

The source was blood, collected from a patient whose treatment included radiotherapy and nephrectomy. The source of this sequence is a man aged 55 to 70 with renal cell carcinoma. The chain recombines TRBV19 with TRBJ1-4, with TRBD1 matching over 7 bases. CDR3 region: CASSMVGQVYEKLFF. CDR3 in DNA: TGTGCCAGTAGTATGGTTGGACAGGTTTACGAAAAACTGTTTTTT.